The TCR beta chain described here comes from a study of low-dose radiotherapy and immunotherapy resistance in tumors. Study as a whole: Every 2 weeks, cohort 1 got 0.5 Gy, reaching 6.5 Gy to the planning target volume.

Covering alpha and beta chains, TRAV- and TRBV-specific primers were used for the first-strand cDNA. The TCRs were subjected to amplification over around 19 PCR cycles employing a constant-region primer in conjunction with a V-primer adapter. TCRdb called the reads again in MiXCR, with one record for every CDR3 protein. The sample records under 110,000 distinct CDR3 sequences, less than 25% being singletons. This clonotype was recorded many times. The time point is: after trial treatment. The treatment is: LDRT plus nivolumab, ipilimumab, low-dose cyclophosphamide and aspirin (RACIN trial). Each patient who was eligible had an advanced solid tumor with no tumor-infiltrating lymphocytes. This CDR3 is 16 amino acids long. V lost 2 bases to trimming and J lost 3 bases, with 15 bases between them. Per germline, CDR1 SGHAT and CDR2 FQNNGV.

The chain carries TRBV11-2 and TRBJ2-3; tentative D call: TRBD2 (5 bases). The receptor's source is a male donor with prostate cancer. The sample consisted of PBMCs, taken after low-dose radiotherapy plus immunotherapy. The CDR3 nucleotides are TGTGCCAGCAGCTTACTAGGGTCGGGGTTAACAGATACGCAGTATTTT. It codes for CASSLLGSGLTDTQYF.